This TCR beta chain was sequenced during a study of blood T cell repertoires in COVID-19. On the study more broadly: Whether acute or convalescent, the COVID-19 samples came from the United States, Italy and Spain. The analysed material was cDNA or gDNA that came from T cells, B-cell-depleted T cells, or PBMCs.

Between the trimmed V and J ends, which lost 4 bases and 2 bases, there was a span of 19 bases. The CDR3 totals 17 residues. Germline lookup yields CDR1 SGHDN and CDR2 FVKESK. The Seattle site enrolled patients during active infection and followed them longitudinally. Original processing methods: How many nucleated cells were present was estimated from reference gene primer amplification. TCRdb's table, derived via immunoSEQ multiplex PCR, lists solely in-frame clones and lacks some. V, J and clone size are those of that table, while D and trimming were read from the DNA. The table records 300,000 to 400,000 clones, roughly 89% of them present only once.

The source of this sequence is a man aged 30-40 years with COVID-19, enrolled during active disease. The V call is TRBV14, the J call TRBJ2-3; D may be TRBD2 (7 bases). Material: peripheral blood. The CDR3 nucleotides read TGTGCCAGCAGCCTCCCTAGGGCGGGGGCGGCCACAGATACGCAGTATTTT. The encoded protein is CASSLPRAGAATDTQYF.